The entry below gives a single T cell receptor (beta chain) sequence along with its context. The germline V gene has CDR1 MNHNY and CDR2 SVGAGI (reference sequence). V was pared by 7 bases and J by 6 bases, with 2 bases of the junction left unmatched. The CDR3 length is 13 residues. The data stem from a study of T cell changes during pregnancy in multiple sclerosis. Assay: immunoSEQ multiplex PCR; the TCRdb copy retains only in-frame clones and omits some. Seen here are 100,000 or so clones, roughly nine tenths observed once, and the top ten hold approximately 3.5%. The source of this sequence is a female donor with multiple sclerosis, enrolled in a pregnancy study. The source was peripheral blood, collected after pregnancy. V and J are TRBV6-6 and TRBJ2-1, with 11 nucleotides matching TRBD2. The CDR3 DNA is TGTGCCAGCAACCTAGCGGGGGGCAATGAGCAGTTCTTC. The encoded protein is CASNLAGGNEQFF.